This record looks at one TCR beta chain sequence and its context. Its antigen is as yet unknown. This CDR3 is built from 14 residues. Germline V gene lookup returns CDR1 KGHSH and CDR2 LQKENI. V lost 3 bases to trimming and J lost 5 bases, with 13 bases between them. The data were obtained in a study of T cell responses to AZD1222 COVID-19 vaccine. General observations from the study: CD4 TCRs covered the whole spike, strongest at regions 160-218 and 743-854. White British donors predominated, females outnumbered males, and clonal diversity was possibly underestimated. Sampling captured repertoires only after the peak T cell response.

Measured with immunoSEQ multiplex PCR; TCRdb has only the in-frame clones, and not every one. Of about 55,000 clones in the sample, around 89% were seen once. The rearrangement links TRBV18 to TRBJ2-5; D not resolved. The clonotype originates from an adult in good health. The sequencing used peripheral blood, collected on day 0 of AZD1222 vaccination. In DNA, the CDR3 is TGTGCCAGCTCACCCTCCAGGTCCCCGGAGACCCAGTACTTC. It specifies CASSPSRSPETQYF.